The 23 T cell receptor beta chains listed next were all sequenced from one sample in a study of radiotherapy plus CTLA-4 blockade in lung cancer. Generated by immunoSEQ multiplex PCR, the TCRdb table keeps only in-frame clones and is missing some. The sample shows some 49,000 clones, about 88% of them seen only once. The starting material was peripheral blood, obtained from a patient treated with radiotherapy plus ipilimumab. These receptors were collected from a human donor with non-small cell lung cancer whose response to radiotherapy plus ipilimumab could not be evaluated.

The V and J genes are TRBV11-3 and TRBJ2-3; 7 nucleotides align to TRBD1. The trim removed 5 bases at V and 1 base at J, leaving 3 bases unmatched. The CDR3 length is 14 residues. Germline V gene lookup returns CDR1 SGHNT and CDR2 YENEEA. This CDR3 reads CASSPGQGTDTQYF. In nucleotides, the CDR3 is TGTGCCAGCAGCCCTGGACAGGGCACAGATACGCAGTATTTT.

The chain carries TRBV29-1 and TRBJ2-7, with 10 bases identical to TRBD2. Germline trimming cut 4 bases from V and 8 bases from J; bases unmatched to any gene: 11. Germline V CDR1 and CDR2: SQVTM, ANQGSEA. The CDR3 is made up of 14 amino acids. This CDR3 reads CSVAVPSGRGQQYF. CDR3 in DNA: TGCAGCGTTGCTGTTCCTAGCGGGAGAGGTCAGCAGTACTTC.

The rearrangement uses TRBV19 and TRBJ2-1; TRBD2 agrees at 11 bases. J was trimmed by 7 bases and V by 3 bases; bases with no gene match: 11. Germline values: CDR1 LNHDA, CDR2 SQIVND (reference sequence). The CDR3 has 17 residues. CDR3 amino acids: CASSIRVAGGQRNEQFF. The CDR3 nucleotides are TGTGCCAGTAGTATTCGGGTAGCGGGAGGGCAACGGAATGAGCAGTTCTTC.

Here the CDR3 reads CASRPPGDNQPQHF. DNA for the CDR3: TGTGCCAGCAGACCGCCGGGGGACAATCAGCCCCAGCATTTT. V is TRBV28 and J is TRBJ1-5, with TRBD1 as a possible D gene (5 bases). Between the trimmed V and J ends, which lost 6 bases and 3 bases, there was a span of 12 bases. The germline gives CDR1 MDHEN, CDR2 SYDVKM. CDR3 size: 14 residues.

The genes are TRBV4-2 and TRBJ1-1, with D unclear. This CDR3 is built from 15 residues. The V end was cut by 1 base, the J end by 0 bases, with 9 bases between. The germline CDR1 and CDR2 sequences are LGHNA and YNFKEQ. The CDR3 reads CASSQGPLLNTEAFF. CDR3 bases: TGTGCCAGCAGCCAAGGCCCGCTATTGAACACTGAAGCTTTCTTT.

This clone was seen only a few times. V usage is TRBV4-1 and J usage is TRBJ1-1; D unclear. CDR3 length equals 13 residues. The germline V gene has CDR1 MGHRA and CDR2 YSYEKL. V dropped 4 bases and J dropped 0 bases, with 6 bases sitting between them. In DNA, the CDR3 is TGCGCCAGCAGCCCTCGTATGAACACTGAAGCTTTCTTT. This encodes CASSPRMNTEAFF.

This chain connects TRBV7-2 to TRBJ2-1; 8 bases match TRBD2. This CDR3 region has 16 residues. Germline V gene lookup returns CDR1 SGHTA and CDR2 FQGNSA. Trimming at V came to 5 bases and at J to 0 bases, leaving 6 bases not matched to a gene. Here the CDR3 reads CASSHLSGSSYNEQFF. CDR3 in DNA: TGTGCCAGCAGCCATTTAAGCGGGAGCTCCTACAATGAGCAGTTCTTC.

This clone appeared once. The rearrangement links TRBV7-2 to TRBJ1-1, with a weak D call TRBD1 (6 bases). V shed 10 bases and J shed 6 bases, with 24 bases lying between them. The germline CDR1 and CDR2 sequences are SGHTA and FQGNSA. This CDR3 contains 15 residues. The CDR3: CATLMSGGKVAEAFF. CDR3 coding DNA: TGTGCCACGTTGATGTCGGGGGGCAAGGTAGCTGAAGCTTTCTTT.

The gene calls are TRBV10-3 and TRBJ2-7, with TRBD2 matching over 7 bases. The CDR3 contains 13 residues. CDR1 is ENHRY, CDR2 SYGVKD, per germline. The V and J ends lost 4 bases and 6 bases, in that order; junction bases with no gene match: 6. CDR3 nucleotides: TGTGCCATCAGTGGGGATCCGGGGGGCGAGCAGTACTTC. Protein: CAISGDPGGEQYF.

The V gene is TRBV28, the J gene TRBJ2-7; TRBD1 might be the D (5 bases). CDR1 and CDR2 (germline): MDHEN, SYDVKM. The V and J ends lost 4 bases and 4 bases respectively, with 11 bases between them. This CDR3 has 13 amino acids. The CDR3 coding sequence is TGTGCCAGCAGTTACCCAACAGGTTACGAGCAGTACTTC. It yields the protein CASSYPTGYEQYF. Supplemented by reference TRBV28 and TRBJ2-7, the full variable domain reads DVKVTQSSRYLVKRTGEKVFLECVQDMDHENMFWYRQDPGLGLRLIYFSYDVKMKEKGDIPEGYSVSREKKERFSLILESASTNQTSMYLCASSYPTGYEQYFGPGTRLTVT.

CDR3 bases: TGTGCCAGCAAGGGACTAGCGGGAGGGCGGGTCGGGGAGCTGTTTTTT. Residues: CASKGLAGGRVGELFF. The chain is built from TRBV2 and TRBJ2-2; 16 positions agree with TRBD2. Germline V gene data show CDR1 as SNHLY and CDR2 as FYNNEI. V was pared by 7 bases and J by 7 bases, with 6 bases of the junction left unmatched. The CDR3 loop spans 16 amino acids.

This clone was found a few times. The chain couples TRBV10-3 to TRBJ1-1; D not resolved. The CDR3 loop spans 14 amino acids. Trimming cost V 0 bases and J 8 bases, with 13 bases left between them. Germline V gene lookup returns CDR1 ENHRY and CDR2 SYGVKD. The CDR3, as DNA: TGTGCCATCAGTGAGTCGAGAGGGAACGCCGAAGCTTTCTTT. As protein: CAISESRGNAEAFF.

This chain connects TRBV18 to TRBJ1-2, with 8 bases lining up with TRBD1. The CDR3 spans 15 residues. The V and J ends lost 2 bases and 3 bases, in that order; junction bases with no gene match: 5. Germline-derived CDR1 and CDR2 are KGHSH and LQKENI. CDR3 in DNA: TGTGCCAGCTCACCAACGACAGGGGAATACTATGGCTACACCTTC. Its translation is CASSPTTGEYYGYTF.

The V and J genes are TRBV28 and TRBJ1-1; a weak D match, TRBD1 (6 bases). This CDR3 contains 15 residues. Trimming shortened V by 3 bases and J by 1 base, and 12 bases separated the two germline ends. The germline gives CDR1 MDHEN, CDR2 SYDVKM. Here the CDR3 reads CASSFRTASNTEAFF. The CDR3 coding sequence is TGTGCCAGCAGTTTCCGGACAGCTTCGAACACTGAAGCTTTCTTT.

CDR3 bases: TGTGCCAGCAGCTTTCGCGGACAGGGGGACCACGAGCAGTACTTC. This encodes CASSFRGQGDHEQYF. This rearrangement joins TRBV7-9 to TRBJ2-7, with 10 bases matching TRBD1. The ends lost 3 bases at V and 5 bases at J; junction bases unmatched: 7. Germline CDR1 is SEHNR and CDR2 is FQNEAQ (reference sequence). The CDR3 runs to 15 residues. Looking up the rest from reference TRBV7-9 and TRBJ2-7 gives the full variable domain: DTGVSQNPRHKITKRGQNVTFRCDPISEHNRLYWYRQTLGQGPEFLTYFQNEAQLEKSRLLSDRFSAERPKGSFSTLEIQRTEQGDSAMYLCASSFRGQGDHEQYFGPGTRLTVT.

This rearrangement joins TRBV4-2 to TRBJ2-1; 8 positions agree with TRBD2. The CDR3 has 18 residues. Trimming took 0 bases from V and 0 from J; bases not matched to a gene: 7. CDR1 is LGHNA and CDR2 is YNFKEQ in the germline V gene. The CDR3 here is CASSQEDIAGPSYNEQFF. The CDR3, as DNA: TGTGCCAGCAGCCAAGAGGACATAGCGGGACCCTCCTACAATGAGCAGTTCTTC.

A remark on this clone: The same CDR3 can be traced to other DNA sequences in this sample. The CDR3 DNA sequence: TGTGCCAGCAGTGACAGAACAGGCCGGAAGACCCAGTACTTC. Residues: CASSDRTGRKTQYF. The rearrangement joins TRBV25-1 to TRBJ2-5; TRBD1 might be the D (5 bases). Trimming removed 3 bases at V and 6 bases at J, with 14 bases between. Germline V gives CDR1 MGHDK, CDR2 SYGVNS. The CDR3 totals 14 residues.

This clone occurred many times. Distinct nucleotide sequences in the sample also encode this CDR3. This chain's CDR3 is CASSPGTANYGYTF. In DNA form, the CDR3 reads TGTGCCAGCAGTCCCGGGACAGCTAACTATGGCTACACCTTC. The rearrangement uses TRBV6-6 and TRBJ1-2; 7 nucleotides agree with TRBD1. V lost 5 bases and J lost 0; bases outside the gene matches: 3. Per the germline V gene, CDR1 is MNHNY and CDR2 is SVGAGI (reference sequence). The CDR3 runs to 14 residues.

This chain joins TRBV5-5 and TRBJ1-2; D uncertain. The ends were cut back, 0 bases at V and 2 bases at J, with 8 bases in the middle. The length of the CDR3 is 14 residues. CDR1 SGHKS and CDR2 YYEKEE come from the germline V gene (reference sequence). The CDR3 protein is CASSLETYNYGYTF. The CDR3 DNA reads as TGTGCCAGCAGCTTGGAAACTTACAACTATGGCTACACCTTC.

This clone was seen only a few times. The chain links TRBV6-6 to TRBJ2-2, with a possible D match to TRBD1 (6 bases). Germline CDR1 MNHNY, CDR2 SVGAGI (reference sequence). V lost 7 bases to trimming and J lost 3 bases, with 18 bases between them. This CDR3 is 16 amino acids long. This CDR3 reads CASIPAGAQDTGELFF. CDR3 sequence (DNA): TGTGCCAGCATCCCGGCAGGGGCGCAGGACACCGGGGAGCTGTTTTTT.

The V call is TRBV5-1, the J call TRBJ1-1, with D possibly being TRBD1 (6 bases). V dropped 1 base and J dropped 8 bases, with 15 bases sitting between them. Per the germline V gene, CDR1 is SGHRS and CDR2 is YFSETQ. The CDR3 has 14 amino acids. DNA for the CDR3: TGCGCCAGCAGCTTGAGACGGGGGGCAGAAGAAGCTTTCTTT. Translated: CASSLRRGAEEAFF.

The chain carries TRBV5-5 and TRBJ2-7; the D gene is possibly TRBD1 (6 bases). Germline V gene data show CDR1 as SGHKS and CDR2 as YYEKEE (reference sequence). The CDR3 has 18 amino acids. V gave up 0 bases and J gave up 2 bases, with 21 bases separating them. CDR3 region: CASSLGPHQQGFPYEQYF. CDR3 bases: TGTGCCAGCAGCTTGGGTCCCCATCAACAGGGATTCCCCTACGAGCAGTACTTC.

V usage is TRBV29-1 and J usage is TRBJ1-2; 8 bases map to TRBD1. Germline V gene lookup returns CDR1 SQVTM and CDR2 ANQGSEA. V lost 5 bases and J lost 2; bases outside the gene matches: 10. The CDR3 spans 15 residues. The chain's CDR3 is CSVLSSGTGNYGYTF. CDR3 sequence (DNA): TGCAGCGTTCTTTCCTCCGGGACAGGCAACTATGGCTACACCTTC.